This paragraph reports one T cell receptor (beta chain). Its antigen remains unidentified. RNA, once extracted, was reverse transcribed into cDNA for use as the sequencing template. Sequencing was performed with immunoSEQ multiplex PCR; in TCRdb, only in-frame clones are kept and a portion is missing. Among 130,000 or so clones listed, about 86% were seen once. This sample is drawn from a study of CD8+ T cells in alopecia areata. Background on the study: Disease severity was quantified as SALT score of affected scalp area. Study conclusions and caveats: In scalp and blood during tofacitinib, many expanded lesional clones persisted. Against the mouse data, patients shared TCRs less clearly, possibly for HLA reasons.

V lost 0 bases and J lost 1; bases outside the gene matches: 13. This CDR3 is built from 19 residues. Germline V gene lookup returns CDR1 MNHEY and CDR2 SMNVEV (reference sequence). As for treatment: oral pan-JAK inhibitor, 5-10 mg twice daily. This clonotype originated in a human donor with alopecia areata. V is TRBV27 and J is TRBJ2-3; 7 bases fit TRBD1. The sample consisted of CD8+ T cells sorted from blood, taken at week 4, from a patient treated with tofacitinib. CDR3 sequence: CASSLSFGETGVGTDTQYF. The CDR3 region has the DNA TGTGCCAGCAGTTTATCGTTCGGGGAAACAGGGGTGGGCACAGATACGCAGTATTTT.